The entry below describes one TCR beta chain. Its specificity is not known. The data derive from a study of CXCR3-negative and CXCR3-positive naive CD8 T cells. UMI labels and 5' RACE were used to prepare the TRB cDNA libraries. TCRdb re-called the 5' RACE reads and catalogs CDR3 proteins one per entry, DNA excluded. In total, the table holds about 120,000 distinct CDR3 sequences. Points from the study as a whole: CXCR3-positive naive cells had more hydrophobic TRB CDR3s than CXCR3-negative naive cells. Comparably high diversity marked both naive subsets, whereas memory CD8+ cells had much lower diversity.

The sequencing input was naive CXCR3+ CD8+ T cells from blood. Documented subset: CD45RO-CCR7+CD27+CD95- naive CD8+ T cells expressing CXCR3 (TNR3+). The receptor was derived from a human donor in good health. Some clones in this sample may be carry-over from other donors' samples.

The CDR3 region is CASSDSLTYPPLYEQYF. J is TRBJ2-7 and V is TRBV6-1; TCRdb lists TRBD1, though no DNA is available to test this call. The CDR3 sequence is 17 residues long. Per the germline V gene, CDR1 is MNHNS and CDR2 is SASEGT.